Listed here are 24 T cell receptor beta chains from one sample, sequenced in a study of T cells after yellow fever vaccination. One entry per CDR3 protein results from TCRdb running MiXCR on the 5' RACE reads. In the table there are about 300,000 distinct CDR3 sequences, around 3.9% of which are singletons. The material sequenced was PBMCs, taken 5 days after the yellow fever booster vaccination. Receptors originate from a man in his late teens or twenties who received the YFV17D yellow fever vaccine.

This clonotype was counted between two and nine times. V gene TRBV5-1 combines with J gene TRBJ2-3; D not certain. Per the germline V gene, CDR1 is SGHRS and CDR2 is YFSETQ. V lost 9 bases and J lost 4, with 12 bases in between. The CDR3 totals 12 residues. CDR3 protein: CAIEVWADTQYF. The CDR3 DNA reads TGCGCCATCGAAGTCTGGGCAGATACGCAGTATTTT. The full variable domain, completed using reference TRBV5-1 and TRBJ2-3, is KAGVTQTPRYLIKTRGQQVTLSCSPISGHRSVSWYQQTPGQGLQFLFEYFSETQRNKGNFPGRFSGRQFSNSRSEMNVSTLELGDSALYLCAIEVWADTQYFGPGTRLTVL.

On this clonotype: A much larger clone lies one base from this, so it may be a read error. The chain uses TRBV5-1 and TRBJ1-5; the match to TRBD1 covers 11 bases. Per the germline V gene, CDR1 is SGHRS and CDR2 is YFSETQ. This CDR3 has 16 residues. For the CDR3, the DNA is TGCACCAGCAGCTTGGTCCCGGGACAGGGGGATCAGCCCCAGCATTTT. Amino acid sequence: CTSSLVPGQGDQPQHF.

The sample holds many counts of this clonotype. This chain connects TRBV2 to TRBJ2-5; D unresolved. From germline, CDR1 is SNHLY and CDR2 FYNNEI. CDR3 length: 10 residues. V shed 5 bases and J shed 3 bases, with 1 base lying between them. The CDR3 nucleotides are TGTGCCAGCAGTAAAGAGACCCAGTACTTC. Amino acids: CASSKETQYF.

This clonotype occurred many times. This chain joins TRBV28 and TRBJ1-4, with 7 bases lining up with TRBD1. Per germline, CDR1 MDHEN and CDR2 SYDVKM. V gave up 2 bases and J gave up 3 bases; unmatched junction bases: 3. The CDR3 runs to 15 residues. The CDR3 is CASSLGTAANEKLFF. CDR3 in DNA: TGTGCCAGCAGTTTAGGGACAGCGGCTAATGAAAAACTGTTTTTT.

This clonotype was seen more than once but under ten times. V is TRBV5-1 and J is TRBJ1-2, with 9 nucleotides matching TRBD1. Germline values: CDR1 SGHRS, CDR2 YFSETQ. Germline trimming cut 3 bases from V and 2 bases from J; bases unmatched to any gene: 5. The CDR3 length is 15 residues. CDR3 nucleotides: TGCGCCAGCAGCTCCGGGACAGGGCTCAACTATGGCTACACCTTC. It yields the protein CASSSGTGLNYGYTF.

This clonotype was seen more than once but under ten times. The chain has TRBV12-3 or TRBV12-4 and TRBJ2-5; no clear D. V was shortened by 6 bases and J by 5 bases, with 13 bases between the two germline ends. The CDR3 extends over 13 amino acids. CDR3 protein: CASRAQPGETQYF. As DNA, the CDR3 is TGTGCCAGCAGGGCGCAGCCGGGCGAGACCCAGTACTTC.

This clonotype has ten or more counts. This chain connects TRBV10-3 to TRBJ2-5; 9 bases agree with TRBD2. Germline V gives CDR1 ENHRY, CDR2 SYGVKD. The CDR3 totals 16 residues. The trim removed 7 bases at V and 1 base at J, leaving 10 bases unmatched. CDR3 residues: CAIKEGLAGIQETQYF. The CDR3 DNA reads as TGTGCCATCAAGGAGGGCCTAGCGGGAATCCAAGAGACCCAGTACTTC.

This clonotype was detected only a few times. The rearrangement joins TRBV20-1 to TRBJ2-3; 9 bases agree with TRBD1. This CDR3 region has 15 residues. The J segment lost 7 bases and the V segment lost 3 bases, leaving 11 bases of the junction unmatched. Germline CDR1 and CDR2: DFQATT and SNEGSKA (reference sequence). The CDR3, as DNA: TGCAGTGCTAGTAGTCCGGGGACAGGGTCAAATACGCAGTATTTT. Protein product: CSASSPGTGSNTQYF.

This clonotype was seen many times. The chain uses TRBV28 and TRBJ2-3; D gene ambiguous. V was shortened by 6 bases and J by 0 bases, with 10 bases between the two germline ends. The CDR3 is 14 amino acids. The germline gives CDR1 MDHEN, CDR2 SYDVKM. CDR3 residues: CASSPESSTDTQYF. CDR3 coding DNA: TGTGCCAGCAGCCCGGAGAGTAGCACAGATACGCAGTATTTT.

This clonotype has at least ten counts. V and J are TRBV4-1 and TRBJ2-4; possibly TRBD1 for D (6 bases). CDR1 and CDR2 from the germline V gene are MGHRA and YSYEKL. The CDR3 is 17 residues long. With 5 bases removed from V and 0 bases from J, the gap between germline ends came to 17 bases. The CDR3 region is CASSKTGTTSAKNIQYF. As DNA, the CDR3 is TGCGCCAGCAGCAAGACCGGGACAACTTCAGCCAAAAACATTCAGTACTTC.

This clonotype was recorded many times. The rearrangement uses TRBV20-1 and TRBJ1-4, with D possibly TRBD1 on 5 matching bases. Germline V gene data show CDR1 as DFQATT and CDR2 as SNEGSKA (reference sequence). This CDR3 region has 14 residues. Trimming removed 2 bases at V and 8 bases at J, with 15 bases between. The CDR3 loop is CSARQGGGVEKLFF. The DNA of the CDR3 is TGCAGTGCTAGACAGGGAGGCGGTGTCGAAAAACTGTTTTTT.

Many counts were recorded for this clonotype. The V call is TRBV7-2, the J call TRBJ2-5, with no clear D. The CDR3 runs 15 residues. Germline V CDR1 and CDR2: SGHTA, FQGNSA. Deletions cut 1 base from V and 3 bases from J, with 12 bases between. Here the CDR3 reads CASSLGVAEKETQYF. The CDR3 DNA sequence: TGTGCCAGCAGCTTAGGGGTCGCCGAAAAAGAGACCCAGTACTTC.

This clonotype occurred a few times. The rearrangement uses TRBV10-3 and TRBJ2-3; 9 bases are a match to TRBD2. V lost 6 bases and J lost 0; bases outside the gene matches: 10. Germline CDR1 and CDR2: ENHRY and SYGVKD. There are 17 residues in the CDR3. CDR3 region: CAIREDSGGPSTDTQYF. Written as DNA, the CDR3 is TGTGCCATCAGAGAAGATAGCGGGGGCCCTAGCACAGATACGCAGTATTTT.

This chain uses TRBV3-1 with TRBJ1-1; D is uncertain. The germline CDR1 and CDR2 sequences are LGHDT and YNNKEL (reference sequence). The CDR3 runs to 12 residues. The V end lost 0 bases, the J end lost 7 bases, and 6 bases lay between the germline ends. The CDR3 DNA reads as TGTGCCAGCAGCCAAGATACGATTGAAGCTTTCTTT. Translating it yields CASSQDTIEAFF. The full variable domain, with the rest looked up from reference TRBV3-1 and TRBJ1-1, is DTAVSQTPKYLVTQMGNDKSIKCEQNLGHDTMYWYKQDSKKFLKIMFSYNNKELIINETVPNRFSPKSPDKAHLNLHINSLELGDSAVYFCASSQDTIEAFFGQGTRLTVV.

This clonotype was seen at least ten times. The V and J genes are TRBV2 and TRBJ1-1; no clear D gene. CDR3 length equals 13 residues. Trimming pared 4 bases from V and 3 bases from J, leaving 9 bases between. Germline loops: CDR1 SNHLY, CDR2 FYNNEI. Here the CDR3 DNA reads TGTGCCAGCAGTGGCGTAAGGGACACTGAAGCTTTCTTT. It yields the protein CASSGVRDTEAFF.

The J gene is TRBJ1-2, the V gene TRBV7-2, with 7 bases lining up with TRBD1. V lost 2 bases and J lost 5; bases outside the gene matches: 5. Germline V gene lookup returns CDR1 SGHTA and CDR2 FQGNSA. The CDR3 spans 14 residues. This CDR3 is CASSLYRGWYGYTF. Here the CDR3 DNA reads TGTGCCAGCAGCTTATACAGGGGTTGGTATGGCTACACCTTC.

This clonotype was seen more than once but under ten times. The V gene is TRBV20-1, the J gene TRBJ2-3; D is unresolved. Germline V gene lookup returns CDR1 DFQATT and CDR2 SNEGSKA (reference sequence). CDR3 length: 12 residues. With 3 bases removed from V and 4 bases from J, the gap between germline ends came to 8 bases. CDR3 nucleotide sequence: TGCAGTGCTAGGCGAGAGGCAGATACGCAGTATTTT. Translation: CSARREADTQYF.

This clonotype was seen at least ten times. The V gene is TRBV7-2, the J gene TRBJ1-3, with D maybe TRBD1 (5 bases). Germline V gene lookup returns CDR1 SGHTA and CDR2 FQGNSA. CDR3 length equals 13 residues. Deletions cut 6 bases from V and 2 bases from J, with 8 bases between. CDR3 protein: CASSRQPGNTIYF. The DNA for the CDR3 is TGTGCCAGCAGTAGACAGCCTGGAAACACCATATATTTT.

This clonotype was seen only a few times. The chain recombines TRBV7-3 with TRBJ2-3; TRBD2 aligns across 13 bases. From germline, CDR1 is SGHTA and CDR2 FQGTGA. V dropped 3 bases and J dropped 6; count of bases not matched to a gene: 6. The CDR3 length is 16 residues. DNA of the CDR3: TGTGCCAGCAGCTTCGGACTAGCGGGGGAGGGGGATACGCAGTATTTT. Translated: CASSFGLAGEGDTQYF.

The genes are TRBV12-3 or TRBV12-4 and TRBJ1-5; 10 bases agree with TRBD1. The junction had 5 bases not matched to a gene; V was cut back by 5 bases and J by 4 bases. The CDR3 consists of 15 residues. The CDR3 is CASSRQGAANQPQHF. For the CDR3, the DNA is TGTGCCAGCAGTCGACAGGGGGCGGCGAATCAGCCCCAGCATTTT.

V and J are TRBV6-5 and TRBJ1-6; no clear D gene. The CDR3 contains 16 residues. Germline values: CDR1 MNHEY, CDR2 SVGAGI. V gave up 2 bases and J gave up 0 bases, with 8 bases separating them. Here the CDR3 DNA reads TGTGCCAGCAGTTACAGGTCAAGCTCCTATAATTCACCCCTCCACTTT. Translation: CASSYRSSSYNSPLHF.

In DNA, the CDR3 is TGCAGTGCCGCCCGGCGGGACAGGAGAGTTAACTATGGCTACACCTTC. Translation gives CSAARRDRRVNYGYTF. This chain uses TRBV20-1 with TRBJ1-2, with TRBD1 identical over 8 bases. Germline trimming cut 6 bases from V and 1 base from J; bases unmatched to any gene: 13. Germline CDR1 DFQATT, CDR2 SNEGSKA (reference sequence). The CDR3 runs 16 residues.

This clonotype has a handful of counts. The chain has TRBV12-3 or TRBV12-4 and TRBJ2-1; TRBD1 agrees at 7 bases. The CDR3 length is 15 residues. Germline trimming cut 5 bases from V and 5 bases from J; bases unmatched to any gene: 9. Here the CDR3 DNA reads TGTGCCAGCAGTCAAACAAACAGGGGAAACAATGAGCAGTTCTTC. This encodes CASSQTNRGNNEQFF.

This clonotype occurred many times. The J gene is TRBJ1-1, the V gene TRBV7-2, with D possibly TRBD1 on 6 matching bases. CDR1 and CDR2 (germline): SGHTA, FQGNSA. Trimming removed 7 bases at V and 8 bases at J, with 17 bases between. CDR3 length equals 13 residues. CDR3 bases: TGTGCCAGCAAATTGGGGGCAGGGCCCGAAGCTTTCTTT. Encoded protein: CASKLGAGPEAFF. The entire variable domain, with the rest obtained from reference TRBV7-2 and TRBJ1-1, is as follows: GAGVSQSPSNKVTEKGKDVELRCDPISGHTALYWYRQSLGQGLEFLIYFQGNSAPDKSGLPSDRFSAERTGGSVSTLTIQRTQQEDSAVYLCASKLGAGPEAFFGQGTRLTVV.